This T cell receptor (beta chain) originates from a study of monozygotic twins with inflammatory bowel disease. Study-level points and caveats: Added variability in patient repertoires may stem from differing immunosuppressive treatments. IBD patients displayed reduced TCRbeta diversity (inverse Simpson) when set against healthy co-twins. For IBD patients, clonotypes shared with others were fewer than for healthy twins, especially with disease activity.

About this clonotype: Its matching antigen is unknown.

Germline V gene sequence: CDR1 DFQATT, CDR2 SNEGSKA (reference sequence). The length of the CDR3 is 11 residues. Using eight separate reactions per sample, the authors generated cDNA. Using the 5' RACE reads, TCRdb records one entry per CDR3 protein without DNA. The sample has 300,000 to 400,000 distinct CDR3 sequences; the top ten hold approximately 2.8%. This chain links TRBV20-1 with TRBJ1-1. The source of this sequence is a human donor with ulcerative colitis or Crohn's disease, or a healthy co-twin of an affected twin (not recorded which). The sequencing sample was made of blood. The CDR3: CSARDGLLAFF.